This TCR beta chain is drawn from a study of human T cells and chemical hapten exposure. Findings of the study overall: Patch test score was positively correlated with the counts of TCRs that had expanded at PT1.

This clonotype was detected many times. The antigen is not known. TCRdb analysed the RACE reads with MiXCR anew, one entry per CDR3 protein. Of 85,000 to 90,000 distinct CDR3 sequences listed, 9.6% are singletons. The CDR3 runs 15 residues. V lost 3 bases and J 1 base, leaving 10 bases between the germline ends. The time point: pre-sensitization, week 0. The treatment: therapeutic diphenylcyclopropenone sensitization with weekly scalp DPC. Ahead of each patch test application, blood was drawn. The chain employs TRBV12-3 or TRBV12-4 and TRBJ1-5; weak D call: TRBD1 (5 bases). This specimen consisted of whole blood, obtained in connection with sensitization to the hapten diphenylcyclopropenone (DPC). The TCR originated in a woman aged 40 to 50 with alopecia areata. Some clones in this sample may be carry-over from other donors' samples. CDR3 in amino acids: CASSFPGQSNQPQHF. The DNA of the CDR3 is TGTGCCAGCAGTTTCCCAGGGCAGAGCAATCAGCCCCAGCATTTT.